Below, 14 T cell receptor beta chains from the same sample are listed, as sequenced in a study of CD8 T cells in Susac syndrome. It was with random hexamers that roughly 0.45 to 1 ug RNA was reverse transcribed. TCRdb re-derived calls from the immunoSEQ multiplex PCR reads in MiXCR, one entry per CDR3 protein. The sample records 150,000 to 200,000 distinct CDR3 sequences, over 75% being singletons. The sample comprised CD4+ T cells from PBMCs. These receptors were obtained from a human donor with Susac syndrome.

The rearrangement uses TRBV5-6 and TRBJ2-5; 11 nucleotides line up with TRBD2. The CDR3 runs to 15 residues. With 0 bases clipped from V and 5 bases from J, the junction kept 3 bases outside the gene matches. From germline, CDR1 is SGHDT and CDR2 YYEEEE. The CDR3, as DNA: TGTGCCAGCAGCTTGGGACTAGCGGGGTTGGAGACCCAGTACTTC. This encodes CASSLGLAGLETQYF.

V gene TRBV25-1 combines with J gene TRBJ2-7; D remains ambiguous. V was clipped by 5 bases and J by 0 bases, with 14 bases between them. The CDR3 length is 15 residues. Germline V lookup: CDR1 MGHDK, CDR2 SYGVNS. Here the CDR3 DNA reads TGTGCCAGCAGTCGGGTCCTTGCCTCCTCCTACGAGCAGTACTTC. Residues: CASSRVLASSYEQYF.

This clonotype showed up just once. The V gene is TRBV7-9, the J gene TRBJ2-1; TRBD1 might be the D (5 bases). V lost 2 bases to trimming and J lost 6 bases, with 11 bases between them. Germline V lookup: CDR1 SEHNR, CDR2 FQNEAQ (reference sequence). This CDR3 has 14 residues. The chain's CDR3 is CASSLTQGSNEQFF. The DNA of the CDR3 is TGTGCCAGCAGCTTAACGCAGGGTAGCAATGAGCAGTTCTTC.

The gene calls are TRBV5-4 and TRBJ1-3, with D perhaps TRBD1 (6 bases). CDR1 SGHNT and CDR2 YYREEE come from the germline V gene (reference sequence). Between the trimmed V and J ends, which lost 4 bases and 1 base, there was a span of 9 bases. The CDR3 covers 14 residues. CDR3 DNA sequence: TGTGCCAGCAGCGGGACATTATCTGGAAACACCATATATTTT. Its translation is CASSGTLSGNTIYF.

The chain employs TRBV6-1 and TRBJ2-5; D is ambiguous. V was trimmed by 8 bases and J by 1 base, leaving 17 bases between them. CDR1 and CDR2 from the germline V gene are MNHNS and SASEGT. CDR3 size: 15 residues. This CDR3 reads CASSRDAVSQETQYF. DNA of the CDR3: TGTGCCAGCTCTCGAGACGCGGTTTCCCAAGAGACCCAGTACTTC.

The rearrangement uses TRBV11-2 and TRBJ2-4; perhaps TRBD1 as D (6 bases). The CDR3 contains 15 residues. Per the germline V gene, CDR1 is SGHAT and CDR2 is FQNNGV. V was trimmed by 6 bases and J by 1 base, leaving 13 bases between them. CDR3 in amino acids: CASSPNRAAKNIQYF. The CDR3, as DNA: TGTGCCAGCAGTCCTAACAGGGCCGCCAAAAACATTCAGTACTTC.

J is TRBJ1-2 and V is TRBV4-1, with D perhaps TRBD1 (5 bases). The CDR3 is 14 residues long. Germline values: CDR1 MGHRA, CDR2 YSYEKL. The ends were cut back, 3 bases at V and 2 bases at J, with 10 bases in the middle. The CDR3 spells CASSHLGQNYGYTF. The CDR3 region has the DNA TGCGCCAGCAGCCATTTGGGGCAGAACTATGGCTACACCTTC.

The chain couples TRBV30 to TRBJ1-1; D ambiguous. The germline gives CDR1 GTSNPN, CDR2 SVGIG (reference sequence). The CDR3 is 16 amino acids. Trimming cost V 2 bases and J 5 bases, with 21 bases left between them. In nucleotides, the CDR3 is TGTGCCTGGAGTAACATTTGGAGTTTCGCGGGAACTGAAGCTTTCTTT. Its translation: CAWSNIWSFAGTEAFF.

The chain employs TRBV20-1 and TRBJ1-5; D gene ambiguous. Trimming cost V 0 bases and J 0 bases, with 9 bases left between them. This CDR3 is built from 15 residues. CDR1 is DFQATT, CDR2 SNEGSKA, per germline (reference sequence). For the CDR3, the DNA is TGCAGTGCTAGAGAGGCGTCGGATAGCAATCAGCCCCAGCATTTT. Its translation: CSAREASDSNQPQHF.

The V gene is TRBV19, the J gene TRBJ2-6; D is possibly TRBD1 (6 bases). Germline V lookup: CDR1 LNHDA, CDR2 SQIVND (reference sequence). This CDR3 has 16 amino acids. Trimming left V 4 bases short and J 0 bases short, with 10 bases between. CDR3 DNA: TGTGCCAGTAGTAGGGACAAGAGCTCTGGGGCCAACGTCCTGACTTTC. It codes for CASSRDKSSGANVLTF.

Here the CDR3 DNA reads TGTGCCAGCAGCCAAGATTCGACTAGCGGATACACCGGGGAGCTGTTTTTT. As protein: CASSQDSTSGYTGELFF. The chain is built from TRBV3-1 and TRBJ2-2; 9 nucleotides match TRBD2. V was pared by 0 bases and J by 3 bases, with 5 bases of the junction left unmatched. Germline V gene sequence: CDR1 LGHDT, CDR2 YNNKEL (reference sequence). This CDR3 is built from 17 residues.

The chain employs TRBV2 and TRBJ2-1; 9 bases agree with TRBD1. This CDR3 spans 11 amino acids. The germline CDR1 and CDR2 sequences are SNHLY and FYNNEI. V gave up 8 bases and J gave up 10 bases; unmatched junction bases: 3. This CDR3 reads CASGDRGEQFF. CDR3 nucleotide sequence: TGTGCCAGCGGCGACAGGGGGGAGCAGTTCTTC.

The rearrangement links TRBV29-1 to TRBJ1-2; TRBD1 matches at 9 bases. The length of the CDR3 is 16 residues. The germline V gene encodes CDR1 SQVTM and CDR2 ANQGSEA. V dropped 6 bases and J dropped 4; count of bases not matched to a gene: 15. CDR3 sequence (DNA): TGCAGCGTAGGAACCGGGACAGGGTCTAAAATCTATGGCTACACCTTC. This codes for CSVGTGTGSKIYGYTF.

The chain has TRBV4-1 and TRBJ1-6, with a possible D match to TRBD1 (6 bases). This CDR3 contains 16 residues. Germline loops: CDR1 MGHRA, CDR2 YSYEKL. V dropped 3 bases and J dropped 7 bases, with 16 bases sitting between them. This chain's CDR3 is CASSQPTRGGNSPLHF. CDR3 coding DNA: TGCGCCAGCAGCCAGCCGACAAGGGGGGGGAATTCACCCCTCCACTTT.